The next 14 T cell receptor beta chains were all read from a single sample in a study of metastatic and nonmetastatic thyroid tumors. All patients were treatment-naive before thyroid surgery. TCRdb reanalyzed the PCR reads via MiXCR. The sample has 8,000 to 9,000 clones, approximately 30% seen once. Material: adjacent normal tissue. The receptors come from a female donor with papillary thyroid cancer or a benign thyroid nodule (not recorded which). Some clones in this sample may be carry-over from other donors' samples.

By share, this clone counts as medium-sized. The chain carries TRBV6-1 and TRBJ1-1; D not certain. Germline-derived CDR1 and CDR2 are MNHNS and SASEGT. CDR3 length: 14 residues. Trimming took off 2 bases at V and 4 bases at J, with 11 bases between the two ends. As DNA, the CDR3 is TGTGCCAGCAGTGAATCTAGCAGCAGCACTGAAGCTTTCTTT. Translating gives CASSESSSSTEAFF.

V gene TRBV11-2 combines with J gene TRBJ2-7; D is uncertain. CDR1 is SGHAT, CDR2 FQNNGV, per germline. The CDR3 has 13 residues. Trimming pared 5 bases from V and 1 base from J, leaving 9 bases between. The CDR3 sequence: CASSPDGSYEQYF. CDR3 DNA: TGTGCCAGCAGCCCGGACGGATCCTACGAGCAGTACTTC.

This clone was detected ten times or more. The J gene is TRBJ2-3, the V gene TRBV9; D remains ambiguous. Germline CDR1 reads SGDLS; CDR2 reads YYNGEE. V dropped 0 bases and J dropped 4 bases, with 3 bases sitting between them. CDR3 length: 12 amino acids. The CDR3 protein is CASSVVPDTQYF. The CDR3 DNA reads as TGTGCCAGCAGCGTAGTCCCAGATACGCAGTATTTT. Supplemented by reference TRBV9 and TRBJ2-3, the full variable domain reads DSGVTQTPKHLITATGQRVTLRCSPRSGDLSVYWYQQSLDQGLQFLIQYYNGEERAKGNILERFSAQQFPDLHSELNLSSLELGDSALYFCASSVVPDTQYFGPGTRLTVL.

V gene TRBV5-1 combines with J gene TRBJ2-2; D uncertain. Trimming left V 0 bases short and J 7 bases short, with 10 bases between. Germline V gene lookup returns CDR1 SGHRS and CDR2 YFSETQ. There are 14 residues in the CDR3. CDR3 in DNA: TGCGCCAGCAGCTTGGAAAGGGAAGACGGGGAGCTGTTTTTT. Its protein is CASSLEREDGELFF.

The V and J genes are TRBV5-1 and TRBJ2-3; D is undetermined. V gave up 0 bases and J gave up 6 bases, with 5 bases separating them. CDR3 size: 12 residues. Germline CDR1 and CDR2: SGHRS and YFSETQ. CDR3 protein: CASSLAVDTQYF. CDR3 nucleotides: TGCGCCAGCAGCTTGGCCGTTGATACGCAGTATTTT.

This clone came up a few times. The rearrangement uses TRBV6-4 and TRBJ2-7; D may correspond to TRBD1 or TRBD2 (6 bases each). This CDR3 contains 14 residues. Germline V CDR1 and CDR2: MRHNA, SNTAGT. The V gene lost 0 bases and the J gene lost 4 bases, with 10 bases spanning the gap. In DNA, the CDR3 is TGTGCCAGCAGTGACTCAGGGGGGCAGTACGAGCAGTACTTC. Protein sequence: CASSDSGGQYEQYF.

This clone is medium-sized. A read error may account for a junction end that differs from germline. This sequence joins TRBV27 and TRBJ2-1, with 9 positions matching TRBD2. The CDR3 is 15 residues long. Germline lookup yields CDR1 MNHEY and CDR2 SMNVEV (reference sequence). The CDR3 here is CASCFGGGVYNEQFF. CDR3 DNA sequence: TGTGCCAGCTGTTTCGGCGGGGGGGTTTACAATGAGCAGTTCTTC.

This clone has only a few counts. This chain joins TRBV6-1 and TRBJ2-7; D is possibly TRBD1 (6 bases). The CDR3 runs to 14 residues. Germline V gene sequence: CDR1 MNHNS, CDR2 SASEGT. Trimming removed 6 bases from V and 1 base from J, with 13 bases in between. The CDR3 spells CASRPPGQSYEQYF. CDR3 DNA sequence: TGTGCCAGCAGGCCCCCGGGACAATCCTACGAGCAGTACTTC.

Of note for this clone: The conserved closing phenylalanine or tryptophan is absent in this CDR3, likely reflecting a read error. It is unclear where the CDR3 begins or ends on the DNA, so no DNA is shown, and the CDR3 is as TCRdb lists it. The rearrangement links TRBV12-3 or TRBV12-4 to TRBJ2-7; TRBD2 is the table's D call and was not checked against the DNA. Counting both end residues, the CDR3 totals 13 amino acids. CDR3 protein: CDSSFGEAYEQSI.

This clone was recorded a few times. As DNA, the CDR3 is TGTGCCAGCAGCGTACACACCGGGGAGCTGTTTTTT. Its protein product is CASSVHTGELFF. The gene calls are TRBV9 and TRBJ2-2; the D is unclear. V lost 1 base, J lost 3 bases, and 1 base lay in between. From germline, CDR1 is SGDLS and CDR2 YYNGEE. The CDR3 totals 12 residues. Using reference TRBV9 and TRBJ2-2 for the parts outside the CDR3, the full variable domain is DSGVTQTPKHLITATGQRVTLRCSPRSGDLSVYWYQQSLDQGLQFLIQYYNGEERAKGNILERFSAQQFPDLHSELNLSSLELGDSALYFCASSVHTGELFFGEGSRLTVL.

This clone has at least ten counts. A much more abundant neighbour one base away suggests this may be a read error. This chain connects TRBV7-3 to TRBJ2-1; 9 bases align to TRBD1. The CDR3 runs 14 residues. From germline, CDR1 is SGHTA and CDR2 FQGTGA. The CDR3 spells CASKKGQGYNEQLF. The CDR3 nucleotides are TGTGCCAGCAAGAAGGGACAGGGATACAATGAGCAGCTCTTC.

This clone showed up many times. V usage is TRBV4-2 and J usage is TRBJ2-1; 11 nucleotides line up with TRBD2. Germline CDR1 reads LGHNA; CDR2 reads YNFKEQ. The CDR3 length is 16 residues. V dropped 0 bases and J dropped 6; count of bases not matched to a gene: 4. CDR3 coding DNA: TGTGCCAGCAGCCAAGATACTAGCGGGGGACCCAATGAGCAGTTCTTC. Protein sequence: CASSQDTSGGPNEQFF.

By its share, this clone is medium-sized (0.01 to 0.1%). Other DNA variants within this sample encode the same CDR3. V gene TRBV5-1 combines with J gene TRBJ1-3; 7 nucleotides agree with TRBD1. V gave up 6 bases and J gave up 3 bases; unmatched junction bases: 12. CDR3 length: 16 residues. Germline V gene data show CDR1 as SGHRS and CDR2 as YFSETQ. The CDR3, as DNA: TGCGCCAGCAAGGGACAGACCGGCTCTCTTGGAAACACCATATATTTT. Amino acid sequence: CASKGQTGSLGNTIYF.

This sequence joins TRBV29-1 and TRBJ2-1, with D maybe TRBD2 (6 bases). V lost 6 bases and J lost 7, with 13 bases in between. Germline loops: CDR1 SQVTM, CDR2 ANQGSEA. The CDR3 is 12 amino acids. CDR3 nucleotides: TGCAGCGTCCCTCTAGCGACAAATGAGCAGTTCTTC. Protein sequence: CSVPLATNEQFF.